This entry lists 23 T cell receptor beta chains sequenced from one sample in a study of radiotherapy plus CTLA-4 blockade in lung cancer. Here immunoSEQ multiplex PCR was the method, and the copy in TCRdb shows in-frame clones only, minus some. This sample carries roughly 93,000 clones, more than 75% of them seen once, and the ten largest clones take under 4%. The sequenced sample was peripheral blood, obtained from a patient treated with radiotherapy plus ipilimumab. These receptors were obtained from a human donor with non-small cell lung cancer who had a partial response to radiotherapy plus ipilimumab.

V and J are TRBV6-1 and TRBJ2-7, with D possibly TRBD2 on 5 matching bases. The germline V and J ends were trimmed by 5 bases and 2 bases, with 16 bases remaining between them. The CDR3 contains 15 residues. Germline CDR1 is MNHNS and CDR2 is SASEGT. This CDR3 reads CASSLLIEGPYEQYF. The CDR3 nucleotides read TGTGCCAGCAGTCTCCTTATTGAGGGCCCCTACGAGCAGTACTTC.

This rearrangement joins TRBV11-2 to TRBJ1-1, with TRBD1 matching over 8 bases. After removal of 4 bases from V and 11 bases from J, the junction contained 9 bases not matched to a gene. CDR3 length: 13 residues. Germline V gene lookup returns CDR1 SGHAT and CDR2 FQNNGV. This CDR3 reads CASSSGTGPLAFF. CDR3 bases: TGTGCCAGCAGCTCCGGGACAGGTCCCTTGGCTTTCTTT.

The chain joins TRBV5-1 to TRBJ1-4, with 7 bases fitting TRBD1. The CDR3 consists of 15 residues. Germline loops: CDR1 SGHRS, CDR2 YFSETQ. The junction had 10 bases not matched to a gene; V was cut back by 4 bases and J by 7 bases. The CDR3 is CASSQDTGAGEKLFF. In DNA form, the CDR3 reads TGCGCCAGCAGCCAAGACACAGGGGCGGGTGAAAAACTGTTTTTT.

The J gene is TRBJ2-1, the V gene TRBV2; a possible D gene is TRBD2 (5 bases). Trimming pared 0 bases from V and 7 bases from J, leaving 13 bases between. Germline-derived CDR1 and CDR2 are SNHLY and FYNNEI. The CDR3 is 15 amino acids. CDR3 loop: CASSEARGGDNEQFF. In DNA form, the CDR3 reads TGTGCCAGCAGTGAAGCCCGTGGAGGAGATAATGAGCAGTTCTTC. The complete variable domain, with remaining parts taken from reference TRBV2 and TRBJ2-1, reads EPEVTQTPSHQVTQMGQEVILRCVPISNHLYFYWYRQILGQKVEFLVSFYNNEISEKSEIFDDQFSVERPDGSNFTLKIRSTKLEDSAMYFCASSEARGGDNEQFFGPGTRLTVL.

V is TRBV5-4 and J is TRBJ2-3, with TRBD1 identical over 7 bases. This CDR3 contains 15 residues. CDR1 and CDR2 (germline): SGHNT, YYREEE (reference sequence). J gave up 2 bases and V 4 bases, and 7 bases lay outside the gene matches. Here the CDR3 DNA reads TGTGCCAGCAGCCCTCGGGACAGAGTCACAGATACGCAGTATTTT. This codes for CASSPRDRVTDTQYF.

V is TRBV27 and J is TRBJ1-2; 8 bases are shared with TRBD1. V was pared by 6 bases and J by 3 bases, with 3 bases of the junction left unmatched. The CDR3 loop spans 13 amino acids. The germline V gene encodes CDR1 MNHEY and CDR2 SMNVEV (reference sequence). CDR3 coding DNA: TGTGCCAGCAGGACAGGGGCCTACTATGGCTACACCTTC. The encoded protein is CASRTGAYYGYTF.

V and J are TRBV7-8 and TRBJ2-5; a possible D gene is TRBD2 (6 bases). The CDR3 loop spans 14 amino acids. V was shortened by 1 base and J by 5 bases, with 11 bases between the two germline ends. Germline CDR1 reads SGHVS; CDR2 reads FQNEAQ. The CDR3 nucleotides are TGTGCCAGCAGCTTAGGCTCTCGGGGGGAGACCCAGTACTTC. It translates to CASSLGSRGETQYF.

V gene TRBV5-1 combines with J gene TRBJ2-5; D is possibly TRBD1 (5 bases). In germline, CDR1 is SGHRS, CDR2 YFSETQ. CDR3 size: 16 residues. Trimming removed 2 bases at V and 5 bases at J, with 19 bases between. Here the CDR3 DNA reads TGCGCCAGCAGCTTTATGGTGGGGCAGGGCGGCGAGACCCAGTACTTC. This codes for CASSFMVGQGGETQYF.

The CDR3 DNA follows: TGTGCCATCAGTCAAAAGTGGGGGGGCTACAATGAGCAGTTCTTC. This gives the protein CAISQKWGGYNEQFF. This rearrangement joins TRBV5-4 to TRBJ2-1, with TRBD2 identical over 7 bases. CDR1 and CDR2 from the germline V gene are SGHNT and YYREEE (reference sequence). Losses at the gene ends were 9 bases for V and 3 bases for J; bases not matched to a gene: 12. The CDR3 totals 15 residues.

The V gene is TRBV7-2, the J gene TRBJ1-5; D not resolved. The CDR3 covers 15 residues. The V end lost 1 base, the J end lost 3 bases, and 10 bases lay between the germline ends. The germline gives CDR1 SGHTA, CDR2 FQGNSA. The CDR3 here is CASSLERGINQPQHF. The CDR3 coding sequence is TGTGCCAGCAGCTTAGAGCGGGGAATCAATCAGCCCCAGCATTTT.

This clone was counted once. CDR3 nucleotides: TGCGCCAGCAGCTTAGGGGGGGTATGGACTGAAGCTTTCTTT. Translation: CASSLGGVWTEAFF. The J gene is TRBJ1-1, the V gene TRBV5-1; a possible D gene is TRBD1 (6 bases). The germline CDR1 and CDR2 sequences are SGHRS and YFSETQ. V shed 2 bases and J shed 5 bases, with 13 bases lying between them. This CDR3 has 14 amino acids.

This chain connects TRBV28 to TRBJ2-5, with D tentatively TRBD2 (6 bases). The CDR3 contains 15 residues. V dropped 5 bases and J dropped 2 bases, with 15 bases sitting between them. Per the germline V gene, CDR1 is MDHEN and CDR2 is SYDVKM. The CDR3 sequence: CASSHPRDSQETQYF. The CDR3 bases are TGTGCCAGCAGTCACCCCCGGGACTCGCAAGAGACCCAGTACTTC.

This clone appeared once. The V gene is TRBV28, the J gene TRBJ1-2; 9 bases align to TRBD1. Germline CDR1 is MDHEN and CDR2 is SYDVKM. V dropped 2 bases and J dropped 8; count of bases not matched to a gene: 6. The CDR3 spans 14 residues. Here the CDR3 reads CASSLIGTGSGYTF. The CDR3 nucleotides read TGTGCCAGCAGTTTAATCGGGACAGGGAGCGGCTACACCTTC.

The chain uses TRBV7-2 and TRBJ2-1, with 9 bases matching TRBD2. The CDR3 length is 16 residues. Trimming at V came to 1 base and at J to 9 bases, leaving 10 bases not matched to a gene. Germline CDR1 and CDR2: SGHTA and FQGNSA. CDR3 sequence reads: CASSLEYSSGTSEQFF. CDR3 DNA: TGTGCCAGCAGCTTAGAGTACTCTAGCGGGACCAGTGAGCAGTTCTTC.

CDR3 nucleotides: TGTGCCAGCGCCTCCCAGCGGGGGTCCACAGATACGCAGTATTTT. It yields the protein CASASQRGSTDTQYF. The chain joins TRBV2 to TRBJ2-3; 8 positions match TRBD2. V shed 8 bases and J 2 bases; nucleotides not matched to a gene: 9. The CDR3 covers 15 residues. CDR1 and CDR2 (germline): SNHLY, FYNNEI.

This clone was counted between two and nine times. This chain uses TRBV29-1 with TRBJ1-2; 7 nucleotides align to TRBD1. Trimming cost V 5 bases and J 7 bases; bases outside gene matches: 19. The CDR3 spans 16 residues. Germline lookup yields CDR1 SQVTM and CDR2 ANQGSEA. The CDR3 DNA reads as TGCAGCGTTCCCCGGTTGACGACAGGGAACGAGGGTGGCTACACCTTC. Translation gives CSVPRLTTGNEGGYTF. Supplemented by reference TRBV29-1 and TRBJ1-2, the full variable domain reads SAVISQKPSRDICQRGTSLTIQCQVDSQVTMMFWYRQQPGQSLTLIATANQGSEATYESGFVIDKFPISRPNLTFSTLTVSNMSPEDSSIYLCSVPRLTTGNEGGYTFGSGTRLTVV.

The chain links TRBV7-9 to TRBJ2-5; D gene ambiguous. The germline V gene has CDR1 SEHNR and CDR2 FQNEAQ (reference sequence). The CDR3 length is 13 residues. The V end was cut by 2 bases, the J end by 4 bases, with 8 bases between. CDR3 bases: TGTGCCAGCAGCTTATTGGCAACAGAGACCCAGTACTTC. Protein sequence: CASSLLATETQYF.

This chain uses TRBV19 with TRBJ1-1; 9 bases are a match to TRBD1. V lost 5 bases and J lost 1; bases outside the gene matches: 2. CDR1 and CDR2 (germline): LNHDA, SQIVND (reference sequence). The CDR3 covers 14 residues. CDR3 sequence (DNA): TGTGCCAGTAGTCCGACAGGGGGGAACACTGAAGCTTTCTTT. Translating gives CASSPTGGNTEAFF.

The chain carries TRBV2 and TRBJ1-2; TRBD1 might be the D (6 bases). Germline CDR1 reads SNHLY; CDR2 reads FYNNEI. V was cut by 3 bases and J by 5 bases, with 10 bases left in between. This CDR3 contains 13 residues. The CDR3: CASSERTEYGYTF. The CDR3 region has the DNA TGTGCCAGCAGTGAGCGGACAGAGTATGGCTACACCTTC.

The chain joins TRBV6-1 to TRBJ1-1, with D perhaps TRBD1 (6 bases). Germline V gives CDR1 MNHNS, CDR2 SASEGT. The CDR3 length is 15 residues. Trimming removed 6 bases from V and 5 bases from J, with 19 bases in between. In DNA, the CDR3 is TGTGCCAGCAGCCCCCCGTTTCGGGGGGCGACTGAAGCTTTCTTT. Translated, it gives CASSPPFRGATEAFF.

This clone was picked up a small number of times. The rearrangement links TRBV5-1 to TRBJ2-5; 13 positions agree with TRBD2. Germline CDR1 reads SGHRS; CDR2 reads YFSETQ. The CDR3 has 15 amino acids. J lost 4 bases, V lost 0 bases, and 0 bases had no gene match. The DNA of the CDR3 is TGCGCCAGCAGCTTGGGACTAGCGGGAGGAGAGACCCAGTACTTC. Translated, it gives CASSLGLAGGETQYF.

The chain is built from TRBV7-3 and TRBJ2-1; D remains ambiguous. Looked up from germline, CDR1 is SGHTA and CDR2 is FQGTGA. This CDR3 region has 16 residues. The V gene lost 2 bases and the J gene lost 2 bases, with 13 bases spanning the gap. DNA of the CDR3: TGTGCCAGCAGCTTACACCTCACTCGGGCCTACAATGAGCAGTTCTTC. It yields the protein CASSLHLTRAYNEQFF.

This chain joins TRBV5-1 and TRBJ2-1; D call uncertain. The V and J ends lost 0 bases and 9 bases respectively, with 10 bases between them. This CDR3 is built from 13 residues. Germline values: CDR1 SGHRS, CDR2 YFSETQ. CDR3: CASSLVSLGEQFF. The CDR3 DNA reads TGCGCCAGCAGCTTGGTTAGTCTTGGTGAGCAGTTCTTC.